A selection of T cell receptor beta chains follows, all from one sample in a study of blood T cell repertoires in COVID-19. Sequencing used immunoSEQ multiplex PCR; TCRdb keeps in-frame clones, though not all of them. The sample has about 100,000 clones, 65% to 90% seen once. Material for sequencing was PBMCs or T cells enriched from blood (not recorded which). The source is a woman in her forties or fifties who had recovered from COVID-19. Both conserved end residues are part of each CDR3. A D gene is named only where the DNA matches it firmly. Only some rows state a clone size, as once, few, many or a class for expanded clones.

J gene: TRBJ2-1; V gene: TRBV4-1; clone size: -; D gene: -; CDR3 DNA: TGCGCCAGCAGCCAAGATCTAAAGCCCGGGAGCTCCTACAATGAGCAGTTCTTC; CDR3 protein: CASSQDLKPGSSYNEQFF
J gene: TRBJ2-7; V gene: TRBV9; clone size: -; D gene: TRBD2; CDR3 DNA: TGTGCCAGCAGCGCAGTGGGAGGGTGGCTGCCGAGCGACGAGCAGTACTTC; CDR3 protein: CASSAVGGWLPSDEQYF
J gene: TRBJ2-3; V gene: TRBV10-3; clone size: -; D gene: TRBD1; CDR3 DNA: TGTGCCATCAGTGAGGGTGACAGGGGACTGGTGACAGATACGCAGTATTTT; CDR3 protein: CAISEGDRGLVTDTQYF
J gene: TRBJ1-6; V gene: TRBV19; clone size: -; D gene: -; CDR3 DNA: TGTGCCAGTAGTCCTAGTCGCTCCTATAATTCACCCCTCCACTTT; CDR3 protein: CASSPSRSYNSPLHF
J gene: TRBJ2-7; V gene: TRBV19; clone size: -; D gene: -; CDR3 DNA: TGTGCCAGTAGCATAGGGTTTGGCGGGCCCTACGAGCAGTACTTC; CDR3 protein: CASSIGFGGPYEQYF
J gene: TRBJ2-5; V gene: TRBV19; clone size: -; D gene: TRBD2; CDR3 DNA: TGTGCCAGTAGCAACTCCGGGACTAGGTTTTCGGCGGTGGAGACCCAGTACTTC; CDR3 protein: CASSNSGTRFSAVETQYF
J gene: TRBJ1-6; V gene: TRBV2; clone size: once; D gene: TRBD1; CDR3 DNA: TGTGCCAGCAGTCGGACAGGCCCGTATAATTCACCCCTCCACTTT; CDR3 protein: CASSRTGPYNSPLHF
J gene: TRBJ2-3; V gene: TRBV12-3/TRBV12-4; clone size: -; D gene: TRBD2; CDR3 DNA: TGTGCCAGCAGTCAGGGTAGCGGGGGCACGTATTTT; CDR3 protein: CASSQGSGGTYF
J gene: TRBJ2-7; V gene: TRBV30; clone size: -; D gene: TRBD2; CDR3 DNA: TGTGCCTGGATCGGGACTAGCGGACCCTACGAGCAGTACTTC; CDR3 protein: CAWIGTSGPYEQYF
J gene: TRBJ2-5; V gene: TRBV6-5; clone size: -; D gene: -; CDR3 DNA: TGTGCCAGCAGCCGAGAATCCGTACGGCAAGAGACCCAGTACTTC; CDR3 protein: CASSRESVRQETQYF